Below are 30 T cell receptor beta chains sequenced from a single sample in a study of blood T cell dynamics during melanoma immunotherapy. The assay was immunoSEQ multiplex PCR, and TCRdb's table has in-frame clones only and misses some. The sample lists 1,500 to 2,000 clones; over 80% were seen once. Stated time point: pre-treatment baseline. The sample was blood, taken from a patient treated with checkpoint blockade. The receptors shown here come from a human donor with melanoma.

By share, this clone counts as hyperexpanded. The genes are TRBV5-1 and TRBJ2-5; TRBD2 matches 7 bases. V was pared by 4 bases and J by 5 bases, with 11 bases of the junction left unmatched. The CDR3 loop spans 15 amino acids. The V gene's germline CDR1 is SGHRS and CDR2 YFSETQ. The CDR3 coding sequence is TGCGCCAGCAGCAACGGCGGGGGTCTTGCGGAGACCCAGTACTTC. Residues: CASSNGGGLAETQYF.

This clone was seen only a few times. The chain uses TRBV2 and TRBJ1-6, with 8 bases identical to TRBD1. Germline V gene sequence: CDR1 SNHLY, CDR2 FYNNEI. CDR3 size: 15 residues. After removal of 8 bases from V and 0 bases from J, the junction contained 3 bases not matched to a gene. DNA of the CDR3: TGTGCCAGCTGGGGACAGGACTCCTATAATTCACCCCTCCACTTT. As protein: CASWGQDSYNSPLHF.

The rearrangement links TRBV4-1 to TRBJ1-1; possibly TRBD1 for D (5 bases). Germline V gene data show CDR1 as MGHRA and CDR2 as YSYEKL. With 6 bases removed from V and 0 bases from J, the gap between germline ends came to 20 bases. This CDR3 is 17 amino acids long. The CDR3 loop is CASSREGSPSMNTEAFF. CDR3 in DNA: TGCGCCAGCAGTCGTGAGGGGAGCCCAAGCATGAACACTGAAGCTTTCTTT.

The chain is built from TRBV5-1 and TRBJ1-3; 10 bases line up with TRBD1. With V trimmed by 4 bases and J by 7 bases, 2 bases remained unmatched. The CDR3 consists of 13 residues. Germline lookup yields CDR1 SGHRS and CDR2 YFSETQ. The CDR3: CASSPDRGNTIYF. The DNA of the CDR3 is TGCGCCAGCAGCCCGGACAGGGGGAACACCATATATTTT.

In nucleotides, the CDR3 is TGTGCCAGCAGCAAAGATCGGACTCTCTACGAGCAGTACTTC. Translating it yields CASSKDRTLYEQYF. This rearrangement joins TRBV21-1 to TRBJ2-7; no check of the table's D call, TRBD2, against the DNA was made. TRBV21-1 represents a pseudogene. The CDR3 has 14 amino acids.

The J gene is TRBJ2-5, the V gene TRBV11-3; 8 nucleotides align to TRBD1. The CDR3 is 16 residues long. CDR1 is SGHNT and CDR2 is YENEEA in the germline V gene. V trimming: 3 bases; J trimming: 9 bases; junction bases outside the gene matches: 15. As DNA, the CDR3 is TGTGCCAGCAGCTTTACTCCGGGACAGGTTATGGGGTCCCAGTACTTC. Translation gives CASSFTPGQVMGSQYF.

This chain links TRBV2 with TRBJ2-5; no firm D call. The CDR3 has 12 residues. Deletions cut 11 bases from V and 2 bases from J, with 12 bases between. CDR1 is SNHLY and CDR2 is FYNNEI in the germline V gene. Here the CDR3 DNA reads TGTGCCCATATGTGGGAACAAGAGACCCAGTACTTC. Translating gives CAHMWEQETQYF.

The chain employs TRBV5-4 and TRBJ1-1, with D unresolved. Germline V gene sequence: CDR1 SGHNT, CDR2 YYREEE (reference sequence). The V and J ends lost 4 bases and 5 bases respectively, with 12 bases between them. The CDR3 is made up of 13 amino acids. CDR3 region: CASSGPGLTEAFF. CDR3 bases: TGTGCCAGCAGCGGGCCCGGACTAACTGAAGCTTTCTTT.

V gene TRBV11-3 combines with J gene TRBJ1-2; no clear D. Germline V gene data show CDR1 as SGHNT and CDR2 as YENEEA. The CDR3 runs to 13 residues. The germline V and J ends were trimmed by 4 bases and 2 bases, with 8 bases remaining between them. The CDR3 DNA reads TGTGCCAGCAGCTCCCACGAGAACTATGGCTACACCTTC. Its translation: CASSSHENYGYTF.

CDR3 nucleotide sequence: TGTGCCACCTCACCTGGGGCAGGGGGTTACGAGCAGTACTTC. It translates to CATSPGAGGYEQYF. The chain has TRBV6-1 and TRBJ2-7; 7 bases match TRBD1. This CDR3 comprises 14 residues. Germline V gene lookup returns CDR1 MNHNS and CDR2 SASEGT. The J segment lost 4 bases and the V segment lost 10 bases, leaving 13 bases of the junction unmatched.

This clone was seen a handful of times. The gene calls are TRBV5-6 and TRBJ1-6; D might be TRBD1 (6 bases). Germline V CDR1 and CDR2: SGHDT, YYEEEE. V lost 3 bases to trimming and J lost 7 bases, with 11 bases between them. CDR3 size: 14 residues. CDR3 nucleotides: TGTGCCAGCAGCTGGGGGCGGGGGAATTCACCCCTCCACTTT. It codes for CASSWGRGNSPLHF.

The chain links TRBV5-1 to TRBJ1-1; D ambiguous. Trimming removed 2 bases from V and 3 bases from J, with 8 bases in between. The CDR3 extends over 13 amino acids. Germline CDR1 reads SGHRS; CDR2 reads YFSETQ. DNA of the CDR3: TGCGCCAGCAGCTTTAACCCAGACACTGAAGCTTTCTTT. Translation: CASSFNPDTEAFF.

The sample holds a few counts of this clone. The V and J genes are TRBV4-3 and TRBJ2-3; the D gene is possibly TRBD2 (5 bases). This CDR3 is built from 15 residues. Germline CDR1 reads LGHNA; CDR2 reads YSLEER. The V and J ends lost 0 bases and 0 bases respectively, with 7 bases between them. This CDR3 reads CASSQDRGSTDTQYF. The CDR3, as DNA: TGCGCCAGCAGCCAAGATCGGGGTAGCACAGATACGCAGTATTTT.

This clone came up a few times. The chain couples TRBV11-2 to TRBJ1-1; 8 nucleotides align to TRBD1. This CDR3 has 14 amino acids. V was pared by 3 bases and J by 3 bases, with 3 bases of the junction left unmatched. From germline, CDR1 is SGHAT and CDR2 FQNNGV. The CDR3 nucleotides read TGTGCCAGCAGCTTTGGCAGGGGGCACACTGAAGCTTTCTTT. The encoded protein is CASSFGRGHTEAFF.

The chain is built from TRBV6-5 and TRBJ2-1; 7 bases map to TRBD1. The V and J ends lost 6 bases and 9 bases, in that order; junction bases with no gene match: 8. The CDR3 has 13 amino acids. Germline lookup yields CDR1 MNHEY and CDR2 SVGAGI. CDR3 loop: CASRPRQGREQFF. The DNA for the CDR3 is TGTGCCAGCAGACCTCGACAGGGTCGTGAGCAGTTCTTC.

The chain has TRBV4-1 and TRBJ1-1; D is uncertain. V lost 4 bases and J lost 0, with 9 bases in between. The CDR3 extends over 14 amino acids. CDR1 MGHRA and CDR2 YSYEKL come from the germline V gene. CDR3 sequence: CASSPLALNTEAFF. The CDR3 bases are TGCGCCAGCAGCCCTTTGGCCCTGAACACTGAAGCTTTCTTT.

This chain connects TRBV9 to TRBJ2-7, with D possibly being TRBD2 (5 bases). The length of the CDR3 is 14 residues. Trimming took 1 base from V and 0 from J, leaving 8 bases between them. Germline assignment: CDR1 SGDLS and CDR2 YYNGEE. The chain's CDR3 is CASSVSSVSYEQYF. The CDR3 bases are TGTGCCAGCAGCGTAAGTAGCGTCTCCTACGAGCAGTACTTC.

The chain links TRBV6-1 to TRBJ2-2; 7 nucleotides match TRBD2. Germline lookup yields CDR1 MNHNS and CDR2 SASEGT. V shed 0 bases, J shed 6 bases, and the junction held 1 base outside the gene matches. The CDR3 loop spans 14 amino acids. The CDR3 region is CASSEAGGAGELFF. CDR3 DNA sequence: TGTGCCAGCAGTGAAGCGGGGGGGGCCGGGGAGCTGTTTTTT.

The V and J genes are TRBV5-1 and TRBJ1-1; 8 positions agree with TRBD1. The CDR3 contains 17 residues. Germline V gene lookup returns CDR1 SGHRS and CDR2 YFSETQ. J lost 6 bases, V lost 0 bases, and 13 bases had no gene match. CDR3 protein: CASSLGGWTGTVSEAFF. CDR3 nucleotides: TGCGCCAGCAGCTTGGGAGGGTGGACAGGGACAGTATCTGAAGCTTTCTTT.

The V call is TRBV7-2, the J call TRBJ1-5, with 10 bases fitting TRBD1. V was pared by 5 bases and J by 3 bases, with 4 bases of the junction left unmatched. The CDR3 is made up of 15 amino acids. From germline, CDR1 is SGHTA and CDR2 FQGNSA. The chain's CDR3 is CASSLGTGANQPQHF. DNA of the CDR3: TGTGCCAGCAGCCTGGGGACAGGGGCCAATCAGCCCCAGCATTTT.

This sequence joins TRBV5-1 and TRBJ2-1; possibly TRBD1 or TRBD2 for D (6 bases each). V dropped 4 bases and J dropped 10 bases, with 18 bases sitting between them. Per the germline V gene, CDR1 is SGHRS and CDR2 is YFSETQ. This CDR3 spans 14 amino acids. Here the CDR3 DNA reads TGCGCCAGCAGCGATACCTCAGGGGCGGGGGAGCAGTTCTTC. It specifies CASSDTSGAGEQFF. Full variable domain (remainder filled in from reference TRBV5-1 and TRBJ2-1): KAGVTQTPRYLIKTRGQQVTLSCSPISGHRSVSWYQQTPGQGLQFLFEYFSETQRNKGNFPGRFSGRQFSNSRSEMNVSTLELGDSALYLCASSDTSGAGEQFFGPGTRLTVL.

This clone was recorded a few times. The rearrangement uses TRBV6-6 and TRBJ1-2; D remains unclear. CDR3 length equals 10 residues. Trimming removed 10 bases at V and 8 bases at J, with 11 bases between. In germline, CDR1 is MNHNY, CDR2 SVGAGI (reference sequence). Here the CDR3 DNA reads TGTGCCACCCAGCAGGAGGGCTACACCTTC. It is translated as CATQQEGYTF.

This clone was counted between two and nine times. J is TRBJ1-6 and V is TRBV7-2; D call uncertain. The germline gives CDR1 SGHTA, CDR2 FQGNSA. Trimming left V 1 base short and J 9 bases short, with 13 bases between. This CDR3 has 15 residues. Here the CDR3 DNA reads TGTGCCAGCAGCTTAGACCGGCAGCTGGGTTCACCCCTCCACTTT. Encoded protein: CASSLDRQLGSPLHF.

The gene calls are TRBV7-8 and TRBJ2-7; 8 bases are a match to TRBD1. Germline V gives CDR1 SGHVS, CDR2 FQNEAQ. J was trimmed by 0 bases and V by 2 bases; bases with no gene match: 6. The CDR3 has 16 residues. CDR3 DNA sequence: TGTGCCAGCAGCTTAAGGTGGACAGGGTCCTCCTACGAGCAGTACTTC. It yields the protein CASSLRWTGSSYEQYF.

The chain carries TRBV7-2 and TRBJ1-1; TRBD1 aligns across 7 bases. The length of the CDR3 is 13 residues. CDR1 SGHTA and CDR2 FQGNSA come from the germline V gene. V lost 2 bases to trimming and J lost 8 bases; unmatched junction nucleotides: 5. DNA of the CDR3: TGTGCCAGCAGCTTAACAGGGGAGGGAGAAGCTTTCTTT. Translation gives CASSLTGEGEAFF.

The chain recombines TRBV19 with TRBJ2-2, with D unresolved. The CDR3 is 13 residues long. Germline lookup yields CDR1 LNHDA and CDR2 SQIVND (reference sequence). V lost 4 bases and J 2 bases, leaving 5 bases between the germline ends. Here the CDR3 reads CASSNSNTGELFF. As DNA, the CDR3 is TGTGCCAGTAGTAACAGCAACACCGGGGAGCTGTTTTTT. Variable domain in full (rest from reference TRBV19 and TRBJ2-2): DGGITQSPKYLFRKEGQNVTLSCEQNLNHDAMYWYRQDPGQGLRLIYYSQIVNDFQKGDIAEGYSVSREKKESFPLTVTSAQKNPTAFYLCASSNSNTGELFFGEGSRLTVL.

The CDR3 protein is CASSLRREPHNEQFF. In nucleotides, the CDR3 is TGCGCCAGCAGCTTGCGGAGGGAGCCCCACAATGAGCAGTTCTTC. This chain connects TRBV5-1 to TRBJ2-1, with D perhaps matching TRBD2 (6 bases). The CDR3 is 15 amino acids. Germline V lookup: CDR1 SGHRS, CDR2 YFSETQ. The V gene lost 1 base and the J gene lost 5 bases, with 13 bases spanning the gap.

The chain uses TRBV6-1 and TRBJ1-1; D perhaps matches TRBD1 (5 bases). CDR3 length equals 15 residues. V gave up 9 bases and J gave up 2 bases, with 19 bases separating them. Germline CDR1 is MNHNS and CDR2 is SASEGT. CDR3 sequence: CASTPGLTINTEAFF. The CDR3 region has the DNA TGTGCCAGTACACCGGGACTCACCATAAACACTGAAGCTTTCTTT.

The chain uses TRBV6-1 and TRBJ1-1, with TRBD1 matching over 7 bases. CDR3 length equals 14 residues. CDR1 MNHNS and CDR2 SASEGT come from the germline V gene. Trimming at V came to 5 bases and at J to 1 base, leaving 4 bases not matched to a gene. The CDR3 loop reads CASSKTGQNTEAFF. The CDR3 DNA reads TGTGCCAGCAGTAAGACAGGGCAGAACACTGAAGCTTTCTTT.

The chain couples TRBV5-1 to TRBJ2-1; D is tentatively TRBD1 or TRBD2 (6 bases each). Trimming removed 4 bases at V and 5 bases at J, with 16 bases between. This CDR3 is built from 15 residues. Germline V gives CDR1 SGHRS, CDR2 YFSETQ. In DNA, the CDR3 is TGCGCCAGCAGCCCGGGGGCAGGAAGGAACAATGAGCAGTTCTTC. Translation gives CASSPGAGRNNEQFF.